This TCR beta chain was recovered during a study of blood T cell repertoires in COVID-19. Across the study: Both acute and convalescent COVID-19 samples were obtained from the United States, Italy and Spain.

Using immunoSEQ multiplex PCR, the repertoire was profiled, and TCRdb retains in-frame clones only, with some absent. Of 35,000 to 45,000 clones in the sample, 80% to 90% were seen once. The CDR3 covers 12 residues. V shed 8 bases and J 6 bases; nucleotides not matched to a gene: 2. Germline CDR1 is SNHLY and CDR2 is FYNNEI. The sequencing sample was made of peripheral blood. The J gene is TRBJ2-2, the V gene TRBV2; 8 nucleotides line up with TRBD1. This receptor was obtained from a man aged 65 to 79 with acute or convalescent COVID-19. The CDR3 protein is CASPGGPGELFF. CDR3 coding DNA: TGTGCCAGCCCAGGGGGCCCCGGGGAGCTGTTTTTT.